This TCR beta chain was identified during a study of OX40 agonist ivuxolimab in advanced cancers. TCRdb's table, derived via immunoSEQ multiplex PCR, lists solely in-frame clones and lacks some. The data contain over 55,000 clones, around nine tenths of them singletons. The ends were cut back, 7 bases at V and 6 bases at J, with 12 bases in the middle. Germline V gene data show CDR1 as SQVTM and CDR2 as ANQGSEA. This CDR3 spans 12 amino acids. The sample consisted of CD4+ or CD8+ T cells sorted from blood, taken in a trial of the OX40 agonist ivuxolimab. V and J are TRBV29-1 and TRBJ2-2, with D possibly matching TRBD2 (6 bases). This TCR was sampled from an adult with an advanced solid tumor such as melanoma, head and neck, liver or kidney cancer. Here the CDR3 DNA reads TGCAGCGGGGGAGGAGGGTCCGGGGAGCTGTTTTTT. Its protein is CSGGGGSGELFF.